These T cell receptor beta chains were read from a single sample in a study of cytomegalovirus exposure and HLA in healthy donors. Sequenced by immunoSEQ multiplex PCR; TCRdb stores in-frame clones only, minus some. The sample shows over 200,000 clones, roughly 80% of them seen only once. The sample consisted of PBMCs. These receptors were obtained from a young woman in good health and CMV-seronegative. Each CDR3 is given with its conserved first and last residue. D genes are given only for firm matches. Some rows have no size entry. The others give once, few or many, or a class for an expanded clone.

D,size,V,J,DNA,CDR3
NA,NA,TRBV21-1,TRBJ2-3,TGTGCCAGCAGCAAAAGGGTAGCGGGGGGACGAGATACGCAGTATTTT,CASSKRVAGGRDTQYF
NA,NA,TRBV29-1,TRBJ2-1,TGCAGCGTTGAAGATCGGCGCAATGAGCAGTTCTTC,CSVEDRRNEQFF
NA,NA,TRBV18,TRBJ2-3,TGTGCCAGCTCAATGCCAGCCAGGGGCACAGATACGCAGTATTTT,CASSMPARGTDTQYF
TRBD1,few,TRBV6-5,TRBJ1-2,TGTGCCAGCAGTCGGACAGGGTCAGGGGGCTACACCTTC,CASSRTGSGGYTF
NA,NA,TRBV9,TRBJ2-3,TGTGCCAGCAGCGGTAGCGGAGGTGTGGATACGCAGTATTTT,CASSGSGGVDTQYF
TRBD1,NA,TRBV9,TRBJ1-4,TGTGCCAGCAGCGTAGGGGACAGGGGGTTCGCTAATGAAAAACTGTTTTTT,CASSVGDRGFANEKLFF
NA,NA,TRBV7-6,TRBJ2-7,TGTGCCAGCAGCATGACAGATTACGAGCAGTACTTC,CASSMTDYEQYF
NA,NA,TRBV6-1,TRBJ2-2,TGTGCCAGCAGTGCGACAGGGAACACCGGGGAGCTGTTTTTT,CASSATGNTGELFF
NA,NA,TRBV29-1,TRBJ1-3,TGCAGCGTTGGCACAGGGATCGCTGGAAACACCATATATTTT,CSVGTGIAGNTIYF
NA,NA,TRBV4-1,TRBJ2-7,TGCGCCAGCAGCCAAGATAGAGCAGCCCCCTACGAGCAGTACTTC,CASSQDRAAPYEQYF
TRBD1,NA,TRBV19,TRBJ1-1,TGTGCCAGTAGTGACAGGGGGGTTGAAGCTTTCTTT,CASSDRGVEAFF
NA,few,TRBV30,TRBJ1-2,TGTGCCTGGTCCCCAGAAGGCTATGGCTACACCTTC,CAWSPEGYGYTF
NA,NA,TRBV4-1,TRBJ1-1,TGCGCCAGCAGCCAACTGCCGGGGCCCATGAACACTGAAGCTTTCTTT,CASSQLPGPMNTEAFF
NA,NA,TRBV27,TRBJ2-3,TGTGCCAGCAGTGCGTCAGGGGCCCGCACAGATACGCAGTATTTT,CASSASGARTDTQYF
TRBD1,NA,TRBV27,TRBJ2-6,TGTGCCAGCAGTTTACTCCCCCACCGGGACAGGGGAAGATCTGGGGCCAACGTCCTGACTTTC,CASSLLPHRDRGRSGANVLTF
NA,once,TRBV30,TRBJ2-7,TGTGCCTGCGGAGTAGGGTCTTCTTACGAGCAGTACTTC,CACGVGSSYEQYF
NA,NA,TRBV7-3,TRBJ2-5,TGTGCCAGCAGCTTAAGCCCACAAGAGACCCAGTACTTC,CASSLSPQETQYF
NA,NA,TRBV5-6,TRBJ1-6,TGTGCCAGCAGCTTGGCCGGAGGGGTCGGTTCACCCCTCCACTTT,CASSLAGGVGSPLHF
NA,NA,TRBV9,TRBJ2-5,TGTGCCAGCAGCTACGAGGGGACCCAGTACTTC,CASSYEGTQYF
NA,NA,TRBV27,TRBJ2-1,TGTGCCAGCAGTTTATCGCCGGGAGCTTATTACAATGAGCAGTTCTTC,CASSLSPGAYYNEQFF
NA,NA,TRBV27,TRBJ1-1,TGTGCCAGCACCCCGCGGGGCAGACTGAACACTGAAGCTTTCTTT,CASTPRGRLNTEAFF
NA,NA,TRBV29-1,TRBJ2-1,TGCAGCGTTGAAGAGCACTCCGGTTCCCTCAATGAGCAGTTCTTC,CSVEEHSGSLNEQFF